This is a list of T cell receptor beta chains from one sample in a study of Graves' ophthalmopathy and Graves' hyperthyroidism. TCRdb reprocessed the multiplex PCR reads with MiXCR, giving one entry per CDR3 protein. The profile shows about 1.2 million distinct CDR3 sequences, less than 45% of them singletons. Sequenced: peripheral blood or thyroid tissue (not recorded which). These receptors all come from an adult man with Graves' hyperthyroidism. Each CDR3 is given with its conserved first and last residue. A D gene is named only where the DNA matches it firmly. Size is stated for part of the rows, as once, few or many counts, or as a class when the clone is expanded.

CDR3 length	V gene	D gene	clone size	J gene	CDR3 protein	CDR3 DNA
16	TRBV25-1	-	-	TRBJ1-3	CASSALGLSSGNTIYF	TGTGCCAGCAGTGCTCTGGGTCTCAGCTCTGGAAACACCATATATTTT
15	TRBV5-1	-	-	TRBJ2-6	CASSRDTPGANVLTF	TGCGCCAGCAGTAGGGACACTCCTGGGGCCAACGTCCTGACTTTC
16	TRBV7-9	TRBD1	-	TRBJ1-2	CASSLPGGAFNYGYTF	TGTGCCAGCAGCTTGCCAGGGGGCGCTTTTAACTATGGCTACACCTTC
14	TRBV19	-	many	TRBJ1-5	CASSTGEYNQPQHF	TGTGCCAGTAGTACAGGGGAGTACAATCAGCCCCAGCATTTT
15	TRBV9	TRBD1	few	TRBJ2-2	CASSPWTGVTGELFF	TGTGCCAGCAGCCCCTGGACAGGGGTCACCGGGGAGCTGTTTTTT
14	TRBV7-8	-	many	TRBJ2-7	CASRPRVGAYEQYF	TGTGCCAGCAGACCCAGGGTGGGGGCCTACGAGCAGTACTTC
16	TRBV4-3	-	many	TRBJ1-1	CASSQDLRQASLEAFF	TGCGCCAGCAGCCAAGATCTGCGACAGGCAAGCCTCGAAGCTTTCTTT
12	TRBV6-1	-	many	TRBJ2-5	CAGGGGVATQYF	TGTGCCGGCGGAGGGGGTGTTGCGACCCAGTACTTC
15	TRBV10-2	-	-	TRBJ2-7	CASSASSLALYEQYF	TGCGCCAGCAGTGCCAGCAGCTTAGCGCTCTACGAGCAGTACTTC
9	TRBV20-1	-	many	TRBJ2-7	CSAGPEQYF	TGCAGTGCAGGGCCGGAGCAGTACTTC
14	TRBV7-8	TRBD1	once	TRBJ1-1	CASRSGTGVLEAFF	TGTGCCAGCAGGTCTGGGACAGGGGTACTTGAAGCTTTCTTT
17	TRBV7-9	-	-	TRBJ1-3	CASSLSGRGGGRNTIYF	TGTGCCAGCAGCTTGTCCGGCAGGGGAGGCGGGCGAAACACCATATATTTT
15	TRBV13	-	many	TRBJ1-5	CASSFGRDLNQPQHF	TGTGCCAGCAGCTTTGGCAGGGACCTCAATCAGCCCCAGCATTTT
15	TRBV12-3/TRBV12-4	TRBD1	few	TRBJ1-5	CASSPGQEPNQPQHF	TGTGCCAGCAGCCCGGGACAGGAACCCAATCAGCCCCAGCATTTT
15	TRBV5-1	TRBD2	-	TRBJ2-2	CASILSGSPGGELFF	TGCGCCAGCATCCTTAGCGGGAGCCCCGGCGGGGAGCTGTTTTTT
15	TRBV7-9	-	many	TRBJ2-5	CASSSNDVNQETQYF	TGTGCCAGCAGTTCCAACGACGTAAACCAAGAGACCCAGTACTTC
15	TRBV5-6	TRBD1	-	TRBJ1-4	CASSLAIRGSEKLFF	TGTGCCAGCAGCTTGGCCATCAGGGGGTCTGAAAAACTGTTTTTT